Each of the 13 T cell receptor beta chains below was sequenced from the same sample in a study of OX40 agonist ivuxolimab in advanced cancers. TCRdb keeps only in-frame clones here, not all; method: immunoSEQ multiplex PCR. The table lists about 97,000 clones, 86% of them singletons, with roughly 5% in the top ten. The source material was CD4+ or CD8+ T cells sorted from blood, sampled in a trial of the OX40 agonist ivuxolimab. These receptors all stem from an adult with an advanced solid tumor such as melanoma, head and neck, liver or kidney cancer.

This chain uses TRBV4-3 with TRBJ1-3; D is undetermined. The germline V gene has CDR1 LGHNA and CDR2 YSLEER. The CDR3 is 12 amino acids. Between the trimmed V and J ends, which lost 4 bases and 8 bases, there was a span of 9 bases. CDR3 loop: CASSPTGDTIYF. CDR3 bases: TGCGCCAGCAGCCCCACTGGGGACACCATATATTTT.

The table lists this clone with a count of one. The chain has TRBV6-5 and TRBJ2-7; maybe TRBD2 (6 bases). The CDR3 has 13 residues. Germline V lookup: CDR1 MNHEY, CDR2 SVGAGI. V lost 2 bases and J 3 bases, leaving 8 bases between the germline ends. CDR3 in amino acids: CASSYLGSYEQYF. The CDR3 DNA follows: TGTGCCAGCAGTTACCTCGGGAGCTACGAGCAGTACTTC.

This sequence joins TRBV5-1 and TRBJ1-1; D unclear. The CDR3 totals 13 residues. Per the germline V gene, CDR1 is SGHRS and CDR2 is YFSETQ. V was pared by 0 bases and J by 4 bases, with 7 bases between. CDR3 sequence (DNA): TGCGCCAGCAGCTTGGAAGGTCGCACTGAAGCTTTCTTT. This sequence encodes CASSLEGRTEAFF.

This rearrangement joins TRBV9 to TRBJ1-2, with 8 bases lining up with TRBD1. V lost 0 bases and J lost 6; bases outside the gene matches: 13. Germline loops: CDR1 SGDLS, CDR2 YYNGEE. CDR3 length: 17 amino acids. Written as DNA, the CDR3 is TGTGCCAGCAGCGTAGCCTCCCACAAGACAGGGGAGGATGGCTACACCTTC. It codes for CASSVASHKTGEDGYTF.

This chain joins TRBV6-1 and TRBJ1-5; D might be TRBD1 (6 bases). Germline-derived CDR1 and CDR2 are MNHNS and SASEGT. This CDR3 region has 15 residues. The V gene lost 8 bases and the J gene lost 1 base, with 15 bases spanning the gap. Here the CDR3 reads CASLPGQGSNQPQHF. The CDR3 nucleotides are TGTGCCAGCCTCCCTGGGCAGGGGAGCAATCAGCCCCAGCATTTT.

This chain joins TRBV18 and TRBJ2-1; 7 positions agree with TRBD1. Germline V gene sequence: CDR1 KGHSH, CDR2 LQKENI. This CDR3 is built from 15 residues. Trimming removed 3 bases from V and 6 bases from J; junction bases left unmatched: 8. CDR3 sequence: CASSPAGTASNEQFF. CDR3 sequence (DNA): TGTGCCAGCTCACCCGCCGGGACAGCCTCCAATGAGCAGTTCTTC.

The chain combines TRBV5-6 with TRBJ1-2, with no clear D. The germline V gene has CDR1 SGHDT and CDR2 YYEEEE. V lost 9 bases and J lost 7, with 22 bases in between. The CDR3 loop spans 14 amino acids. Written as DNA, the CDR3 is TGTGCCACATCGCTATCTAGCCGCGCGAGTGGCTACACCTTC. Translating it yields CATSLSSRASGYTF.

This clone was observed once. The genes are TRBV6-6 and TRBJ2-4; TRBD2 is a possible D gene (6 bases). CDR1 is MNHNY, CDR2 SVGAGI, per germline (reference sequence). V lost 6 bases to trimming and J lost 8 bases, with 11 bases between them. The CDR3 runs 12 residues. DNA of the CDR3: TGTGCCAGCAGCGGGGGTGGTGACATTCAGTACTTC. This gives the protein CASSGGGDIQYF.

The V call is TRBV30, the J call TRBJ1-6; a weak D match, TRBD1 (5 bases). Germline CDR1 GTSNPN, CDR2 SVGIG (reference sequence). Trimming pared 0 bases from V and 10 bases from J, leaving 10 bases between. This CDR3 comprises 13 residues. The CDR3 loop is CAWSVVRGSPLHF. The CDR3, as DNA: TGTGCCTGGAGTGTGGTCCGGGGGTCACCCCTCCACTTT.

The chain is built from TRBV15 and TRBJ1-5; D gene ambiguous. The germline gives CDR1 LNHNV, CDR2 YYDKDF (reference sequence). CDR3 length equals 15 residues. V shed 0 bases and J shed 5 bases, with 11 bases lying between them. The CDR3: CATSRDQGRYQPQHF. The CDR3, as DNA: TGTGCCACCAGCAGAGATCAAGGGAGGTATCAGCCCCAGCATTTT.

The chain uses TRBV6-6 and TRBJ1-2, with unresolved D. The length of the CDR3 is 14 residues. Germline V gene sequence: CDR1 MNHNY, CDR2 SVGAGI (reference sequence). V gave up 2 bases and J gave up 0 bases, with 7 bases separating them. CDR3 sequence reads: CASSYLAANYGYTF. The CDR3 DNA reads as TGTGCCAGCAGTTACCTGGCAGCTAACTATGGCTACACCTTC.

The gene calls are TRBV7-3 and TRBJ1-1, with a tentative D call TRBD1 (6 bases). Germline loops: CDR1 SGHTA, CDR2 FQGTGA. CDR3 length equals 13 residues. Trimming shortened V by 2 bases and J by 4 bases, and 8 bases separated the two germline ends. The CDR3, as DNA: TGTGCCAGCAGCTTAGTCAGGGGCACTGAAGCTTTCTTT. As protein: CASSLVRGTEAFF.

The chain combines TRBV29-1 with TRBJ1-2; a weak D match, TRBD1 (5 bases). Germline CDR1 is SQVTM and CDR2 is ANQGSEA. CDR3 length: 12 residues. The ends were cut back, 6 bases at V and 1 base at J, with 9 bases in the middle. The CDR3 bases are TGCAGCGTGGGAGACAGTAACTATGGCTACACCTTC. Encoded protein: CSVGDSNYGYTF. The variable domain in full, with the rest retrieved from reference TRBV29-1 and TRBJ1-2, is SAVISQKPSRDICQRGTSLTIQCQVDSQVTMMFWYRQQPGQSLTLIATANQGSEATYESGFVIDKFPISRPNLTFSTLTVSNMSPEDSSIYLCSVGDSNYGYTFGSGTRLTVV.